This T cell receptor (beta chain) was captured in a study of blood T cell repertoires in COVID-19. In the source study's methods: Quantification of nucleated cells was approximated via reference gene primer amplification. Generated by immunoSEQ multiplex PCR, the TCRdb table keeps only in-frame clones and is missing some. The D gene and trimming were derived from the DNA, and the V and J assignments and clone size from that table. The sample lists about 96,000 clones, 70% to 90% occurring once. The CDR3 runs to 13 residues. V dropped 7 bases and J dropped 3 bases, with 12 bases sitting between them. The gene calls are TRBV12-3 or TRBV12-4 and TRBJ1-1; D is perhaps TRBD1 (6 bases). The sample was peripheral blood. This TCR derives from a human donor with COVID-19, enrolled during active disease. The donor label of this sample is uncertain. The CDR3 here is CASTFDRYTEAFF. DNA for the CDR3: TGTGCCAGCACCTTTGACAGGTACACTGAAGCTTTCTTT.